This passage covers 7 T cell receptor beta chains from one sample sequenced in a study of OX40 agonist ivuxolimab in advanced cancers. Profiled with immunoSEQ multiplex PCR; TCRdb holds only in-frame clones, not every one. The sample holds about 45,000 clones, more than 75% seen once. The specimen was CD4+ or CD8+ T cells sorted from blood, collected in a trial of the OX40 agonist ivuxolimab. The receptor set was obtained from an adult with an advanced solid tumor such as melanoma, head and neck, liver or kidney cancer.

The rearrangement uses TRBV4-1 and TRBJ2-5; 7 bases map to TRBD1. From germline, CDR1 is MGHRA and CDR2 YSYEKL. Trimming cost V 2 bases and J 5 bases; bases outside gene matches: 5. CDR3 length: 14 amino acids. The CDR3 spells CASSQRARGETQYF. The DNA of the CDR3 is TGCGCCAGCAGCCAACGAGCCAGGGGGGAGACCCAGTACTTC.

The V gene is TRBV5-6, the J gene TRBJ1-2, with D perhaps matching TRBD1 (6 bases). Germline assignment: CDR1 SGHDT and CDR2 YYEEEE. With 0 bases removed from V and 4 bases from J, the gap between germline ends came to 10 bases. This CDR3 region has 14 residues. CDR3 sequence reads: CASSLEDSTYGYTF. Here the CDR3 DNA reads TGTGCCAGCAGCTTGGAGGACAGCACCTATGGCTACACCTTC.

The chain uses TRBV11-3 and TRBJ1-2; no reliable D call. Germline V gene data show CDR1 as SGHNT and CDR2 as YENEEA. Trimming took off 4 bases at V and 0 bases at J, with 12 bases between the two ends. This CDR3 contains 15 residues. The CDR3 bases are TGTGCCAGCAGCTCCCGCAACGGGACTAACTATGGCTACACCTTC. As protein: CASSSRNGTNYGYTF.

V gene TRBV7-9 combines with J gene TRBJ2-7; D may be TRBD2 (5 bases). This CDR3 is built from 14 residues. The V and J ends lost 0 bases and 4 bases respectively, with 10 bases between them. Germline CDR1 SEHNR, CDR2 FQNEAQ (reference sequence). This chain's CDR3 is CASSLAGGGYEQYF. The CDR3 DNA sequence: TGTGCCAGCAGCTTAGCCGGTGGCGGGTACGAGCAGTACTTC. The complete variable domain, with remaining parts taken from reference TRBV7-9 and TRBJ2-7, reads DTGVSQNPRHKITKRGQNVTFRCDPISEHNRLYWYRQTLGQGPEFLTYFQNEAQLEKSRLLSDRFSAERPKGSFSTLEIQRTEQGDSAMYLCASSLAGGGYEQYFGPGTRLTVT.

The chain is built from TRBV5-6 and TRBJ1-1; D gene unclear. Germline V CDR1 and CDR2: SGHDT, YYEEEE. V lost 1 base and J 0 bases, leaving 10 bases between the germline ends. This CDR3 region has 15 residues. This chain's CDR3 is CASSLSAILNTEAFF. CDR3 DNA sequence: TGTGCCAGCAGCTTGTCTGCCATCCTGAACACTGAAGCTTTCTTT.

The chain combines TRBV18 with TRBJ1-1, with 7 bases identical to TRBD1. The germline gives CDR1 KGHSH, CDR2 LQKENI. The trim removed 6 bases at V and 8 bases at J, leaving 9 bases unmatched. The CDR3 has 13 residues. The CDR3 sequence: CASSRDSPWEAFF. The CDR3 nucleotides read TGTGCCAGCTCCCGGGACAGCCCTTGGGAAGCTTTCTTT.

The V and J genes are TRBV13 and TRBJ1-1, with D hard to call. Germline values: CDR1 PRHDT, CDR2 FYEKMQ (reference sequence). V lost 0 bases and J 8 bases, leaving 4 bases between the germline ends. The CDR3 has 11 amino acids. The CDR3 nucleotides read TGTGCCAGCAGCTTAGGTATAGAAGCTTTCTTT. It encodes CASSLGIEAFF. The whole variable domain, remainder taken from reference TRBV13 and TRBJ1-1, is AAGVIQSPRHLIKEKRETATLKCYPIPRHDTVYWYQQGPGQDPQFLISFYEKMQSDKGSIPDRFSAQQFSDYHSELNMSSLELGDSALYFCASSLGIEAFFGQGTRLTVV.